This record covers a single T cell receptor beta chain. These data are taken from a study of blood T cell repertoires in COVID-19. Study at large: The origin of the acute and convalescent COVID-19 samples was the United States, Italy and Spain. The analysed material was cDNA or gDNA that came from T cells, B-cell-depleted T cells, or PBMCs.

Germline trimming cut 0 bases from V and 7 bases from J; bases unmatched to any gene: 9. Germline CDR1 is LNHDA and CDR2 is SQIVND (reference sequence). The CDR3 contains 17 residues. Original processing methods: Counts of nucleated cells, estimated from reference gene primer amplification, were obtained. Measured with immunoSEQ multiplex PCR; TCRdb has only the in-frame clones, and not every one. V and J calls and clone size are given by that table; D and trimming were obtained from the DNA. The sample includes about 280,000 clones, about 89% of them seen just once. This clonotype originated in a man aged 35 to 55 with active or convalescent COVID-19. The sample taken for sequencing was peripheral blood. The rearrangement uses TRBV19 and TRBJ2-5, with TRBD1 identical over 12 bases. The DNA for the CDR3 is TGTGCCAGTAGTATAGATCTCCGGGACAGGGGGCCGGGGACCCAGTACTTC. Residues: CASSIDLRDRGPGTQYF.